This T cell receptor (beta chain) was retrieved from a study of metastatic and nonmetastatic thyroid tumors. This clone has at least ten counts. In the authors' workflow: Construction of a distant-metastasis classifier for papillary thyroid cancer relied on CDR3 differences across clinicopathological groups. TCRdb called clones again from the PCR reads with MiXCR. TCRdb's processing, not the study's, gives the V and J calls here. The top ten clones hold around 13% of a sample with roughly 70,000 clones, more than 15% of them seen once. Prior to thyroid surgery, none of the patients had received any treatment. The sequenced sample was blood. The sequence derives from a female donor with papillary thyroid cancer or a benign thyroid nodule (not recorded which). Some clones in this sample may be carry-over from other donors' samples.

As DNA, the CDR3 is TGCGCCAGCAGCCAAGGGGTACTAGCGGTCTACAATGAGCAGTTCTTC. Translated, it gives CASSQGVLAVYNEQFF. The V gene is TRBV4-1, the J gene TRBJ2-1; TRBD2 aligns across 8 bases. V gave up 1 base and J gave up 3 bases; unmatched junction bases: 5. Looked up from germline, CDR1 is MGHRA and CDR2 is YSYEKL. CDR3 size: 16 residues.